One T cell receptor beta chain is described in this entry. Antigen: not known. This record belongs to a study of long-term antiretroviral therapy in people with HIV. The study, taken as a whole, reports: No data on ART adherence, viral resistance or therapy changes.

The V end lost 0 bases, the J end lost 7 bases, and 23 bases lay between the germline ends. Per the germline V gene, CDR1 is SGHRS and CDR2 is YFSETQ. This CDR3 region has 17 residues. A v3.0 immunoSEQ assay was performed at survey level. Sequencing was directed toward 40,000-50,000 T-cell genomes in each sample. Here immunoSEQ multiplex PCR was the method, and the copy in TCRdb shows in-frame clones only, minus some. The repertoire has about 27,000 clones, about 77% of them found once; the top ten carry 4.5% to 5.5%. V and J are TRBV5-1 and TRBJ2-7, with D perhaps given as TRBD1 or TRBD2 (5 bases each). The receptor's source is a woman aged 35 to 49 with HIV. Specimen: unsorted PBMCs, collected 0.5 years after starting antiretroviral therapy. The CDR3 nucleotides read TGCGCCAGCAGCTTGGAGCGCCCGGGACGGTTTGCTGGGGAGCAGTACTTC. Encoded protein: CASSLERPGRFAGEQYF.